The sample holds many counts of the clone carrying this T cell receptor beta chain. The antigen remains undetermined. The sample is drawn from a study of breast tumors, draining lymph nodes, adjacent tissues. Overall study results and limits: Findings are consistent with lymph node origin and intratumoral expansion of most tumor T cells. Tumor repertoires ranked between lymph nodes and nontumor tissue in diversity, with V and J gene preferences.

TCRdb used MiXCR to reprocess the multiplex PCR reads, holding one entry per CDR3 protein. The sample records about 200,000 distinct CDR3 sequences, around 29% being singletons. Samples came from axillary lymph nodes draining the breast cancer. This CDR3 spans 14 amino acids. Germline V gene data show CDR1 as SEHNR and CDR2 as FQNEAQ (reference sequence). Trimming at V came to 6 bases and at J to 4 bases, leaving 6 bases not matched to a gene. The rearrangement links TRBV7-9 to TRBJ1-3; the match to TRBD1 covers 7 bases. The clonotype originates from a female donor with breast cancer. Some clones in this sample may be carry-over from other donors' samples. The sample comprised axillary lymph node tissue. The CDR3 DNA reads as TGTGCCAGCAGGGACCAGGGGGACGGAAACACCATATATTTT. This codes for CASRDQGDGNTIYF. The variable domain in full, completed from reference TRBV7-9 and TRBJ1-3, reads DTGVSQNPRHKITKRGQNVTFRCDPISEHNRLYWYRQTLGQGPEFLTYFQNEAQLEKSRLLSDRFSAERPKGSFSTLEIQRTEQGDSAMYLCASRDQGDGNTIYFGEGSWLTVV.